The T cell receptor (beta chain) under discussion was sequenced for a study of T cells in Graves' hyperthyroidism and ophthalmopathy. On this clonotype itself: Its antigen is undetermined.

It was considered stable Graves' hyperthyroidism when ophthalmopathy did not progress within 18 months. Clinical symptoms, serum thyroxine, TRAb, thyroid ultrasound and orbital computed tomography informed diagnoses. Regarding the study as a whole: Ophthalmopathy was distinguished from stable hyperthyroidism by 13 V-J signatures.

Amplification of TCR beta CDR3 regions was performed using RNA transcripts as template. The study used the HTBI primer set for a first-round RT-PCR of the TCR CDR3. TCRdb re-called the multiplex PCR reads with MiXCR, one entry per CDR3 protein. The sample holds hundreds of thousands of distinct CDR3 sequences, 38% seen once. CDR3 size: 13 residues. Per germline, CDR1 MGHDK and CDR2 SYGVNS. The V end was cut by 4 bases, the J end by 10 bases, with 17 bases between. The V and J genes are TRBV25-1 and TRBJ2-7; TRBD2 might be the D (6 bases). Specimen: blood. This receptor was obtained from a man aged 18 to 35 with Graves' hyperthyroidism. The chain's CDR3 is CASSAPSGYEQYF. For the CDR3, the DNA is TGTGCCAGCAGTGCACCCAGCGGGTATGAACAGTACTTC.